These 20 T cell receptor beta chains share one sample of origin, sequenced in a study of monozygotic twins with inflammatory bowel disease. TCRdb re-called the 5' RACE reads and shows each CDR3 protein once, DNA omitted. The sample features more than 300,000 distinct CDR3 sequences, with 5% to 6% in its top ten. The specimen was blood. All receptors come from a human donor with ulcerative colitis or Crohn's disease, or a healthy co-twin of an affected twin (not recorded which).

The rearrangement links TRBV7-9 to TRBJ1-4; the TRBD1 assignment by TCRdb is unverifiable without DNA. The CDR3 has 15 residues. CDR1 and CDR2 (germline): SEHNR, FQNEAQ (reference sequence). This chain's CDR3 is CASSPRTLPGEKLFF.

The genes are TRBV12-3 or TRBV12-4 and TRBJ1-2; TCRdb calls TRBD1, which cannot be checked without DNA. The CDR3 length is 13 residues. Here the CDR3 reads CASTGQGLGGYTF.

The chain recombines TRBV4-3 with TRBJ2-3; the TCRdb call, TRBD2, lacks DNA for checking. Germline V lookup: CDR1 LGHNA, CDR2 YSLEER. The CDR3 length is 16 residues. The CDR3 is CASSQDLAGGVDTQYF.

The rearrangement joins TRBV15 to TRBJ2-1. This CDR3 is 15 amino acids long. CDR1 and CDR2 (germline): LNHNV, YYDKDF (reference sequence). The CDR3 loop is CATSRAEFLYNEQFF.

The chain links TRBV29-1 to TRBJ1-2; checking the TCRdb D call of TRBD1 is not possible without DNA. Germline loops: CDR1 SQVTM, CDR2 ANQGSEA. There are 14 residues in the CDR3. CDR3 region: CSVEVPYRAGGYTF.

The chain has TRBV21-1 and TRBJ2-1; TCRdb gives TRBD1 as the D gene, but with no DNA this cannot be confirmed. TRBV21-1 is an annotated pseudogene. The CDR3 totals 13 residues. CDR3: CASSKRGANEQFF.

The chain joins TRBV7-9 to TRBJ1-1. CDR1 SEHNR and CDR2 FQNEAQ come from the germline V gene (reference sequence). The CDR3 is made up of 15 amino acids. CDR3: CASAVHSQTIPEAFF.

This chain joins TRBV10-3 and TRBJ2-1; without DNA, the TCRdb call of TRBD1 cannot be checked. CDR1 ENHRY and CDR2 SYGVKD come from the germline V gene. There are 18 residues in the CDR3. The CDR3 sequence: CAISDRNPGQGTYNEQFF.

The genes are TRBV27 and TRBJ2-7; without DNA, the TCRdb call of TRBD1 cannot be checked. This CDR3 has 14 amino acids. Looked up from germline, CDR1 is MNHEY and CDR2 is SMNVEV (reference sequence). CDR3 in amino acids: CASTSGDPPYEQYF.

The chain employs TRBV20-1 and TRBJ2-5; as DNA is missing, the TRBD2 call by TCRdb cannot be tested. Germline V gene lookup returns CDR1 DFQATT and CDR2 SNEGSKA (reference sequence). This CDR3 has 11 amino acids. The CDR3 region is CSVGAGETQYF.

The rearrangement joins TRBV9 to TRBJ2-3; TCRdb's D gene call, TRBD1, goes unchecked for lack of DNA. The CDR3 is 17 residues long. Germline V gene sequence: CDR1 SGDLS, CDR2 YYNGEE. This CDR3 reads CASSSQSLARGTDTQYF.

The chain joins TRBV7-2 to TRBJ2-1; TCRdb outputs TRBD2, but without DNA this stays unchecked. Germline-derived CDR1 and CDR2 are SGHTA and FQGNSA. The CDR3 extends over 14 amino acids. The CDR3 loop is CASKSRLAGGEQFF. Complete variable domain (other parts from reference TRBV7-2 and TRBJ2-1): GAGVSQSPSNKVTEKGKDVELRCDPISGHTALYWYRQSLGQGLEFLIYFQGNSAPDKSGLPSDRFSAERTGGSVSTLTIQRTQQEDSAVYLCASKSRLAGGEQFFGPGTRLTVL.

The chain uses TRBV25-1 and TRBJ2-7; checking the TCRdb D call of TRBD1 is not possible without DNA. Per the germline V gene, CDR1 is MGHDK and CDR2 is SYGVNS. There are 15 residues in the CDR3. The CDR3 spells CASSEYSTGFHEQYF.

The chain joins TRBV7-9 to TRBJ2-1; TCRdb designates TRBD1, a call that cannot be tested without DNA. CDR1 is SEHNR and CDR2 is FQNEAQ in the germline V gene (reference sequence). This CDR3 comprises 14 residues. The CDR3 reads CASNPLPPRGEQFF.

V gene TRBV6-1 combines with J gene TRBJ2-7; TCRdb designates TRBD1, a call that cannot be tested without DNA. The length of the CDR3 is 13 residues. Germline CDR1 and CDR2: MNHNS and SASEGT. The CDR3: CAILQGRGYEQYF.

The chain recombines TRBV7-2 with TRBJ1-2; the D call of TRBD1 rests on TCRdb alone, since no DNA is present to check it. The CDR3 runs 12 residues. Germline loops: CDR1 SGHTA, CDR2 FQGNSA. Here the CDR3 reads CASSPGTGSYTF.

The CDR3 here is CASSLHIGVAGGRADTQYF. V is TRBV12-3 or TRBV12-4 and J is TRBJ2-3; TCRdb reports TRBD2, a call that lacks DNA to check it against. CDR3 length: 19 amino acids.

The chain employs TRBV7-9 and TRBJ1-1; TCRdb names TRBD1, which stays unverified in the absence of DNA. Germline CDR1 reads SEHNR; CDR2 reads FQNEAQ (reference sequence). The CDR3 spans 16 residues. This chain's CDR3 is CASSLGQGGTNTEVFF.

The CDR3 reads CASSFPGGYNGYTF. The V gene is TRBV7-2, the J gene TRBJ1-2; the TCRdb D gene call, TRBD1, has no DNA to confirm it. The germline gives CDR1 SGHTA, CDR2 FQGNSA. This CDR3 spans 14 amino acids.

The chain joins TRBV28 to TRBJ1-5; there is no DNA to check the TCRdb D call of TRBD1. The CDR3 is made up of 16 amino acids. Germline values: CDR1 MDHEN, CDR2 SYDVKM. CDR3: CASLTRDSYSNQPQHF.